This T cell receptor beta chain appears in the sequencing data of a study of blood T cell repertoires in COVID-19. Study context: Donors in the United States, Italy and Spain gave samples during acute or convalescent COVID-19. The analysed material was cDNA or gDNA that came from T cells, B-cell-depleted T cells, or PBMCs.

Original processing methods: Reference gene primer amplification gave nucleated cell count estimates. Profiled with immunoSEQ multiplex PCR; TCRdb holds only in-frame clones, not every one. Clone size and V and J calls were adopted from that table, with D and trimming inferred from the DNA. This table holds under 300,000 clones, 81% found once. V dropped 5 bases and J dropped 9; count of bases not matched to a gene: 2. The CDR3 is 13 residues long. CDR1 and CDR2 from the germline V gene are SNHLY and FYNNEI. The chain has TRBV2 and TRBJ2-1, with 12 bases aligning to TRBD2. The sample taken for sequencing was peripheral blood. The sequence derives from a woman aged 55-70 years with active or convalescent COVID-19. CDR3 sequence (DNA): TGTGCCAGCAGTAGACTAGCGGGGGTTGAGCAGTTCTTC. Its translation: CASSRLAGVEQFF.